The rows below give T cell receptor beta chains drawn from one sample of a study of vaccination and CD4 T cells after COVID-19. Each CDR3 protein gets one entry after TCRdb re-called the PCR reads with MiXCR. Of some 11,000 distinct CDR3 sequences listed, 40% to 50% are singletons. Antigens for these TCRs are unknown. Sequenced sample: CD4+ T cells from blood, cultured in vitro. The receptors were gathered from a human donor who had recovered from COVID-19. Both conserved end residues are part of each CDR3. The D gene is left open where the match is weak. Part of the rows lack a size; the others show once, few, many or a class for expanded clones.

j_call d_call clone_size v_call cdr3_nt cdr3_aa
TRBJ1-6 NA NA TRBV9 TGTGCCAGCAGCGTAGCTACAGGAGGCGGTAATTCACCCCTCCACTTT CASSVATGGGNSPLHF
TRBJ1-5 TRBD1 NA TRBV12-3/TRBV12-4 TGTGCCAGCAGCCTCGGGACAGTCCAGCCCCAGCATTTT CASSLGTVQPQHF
TRBJ1-5 NA NA TRBV18 TGTGCCAGCTCACCGGGTGGGCAGCCCCAGCATTTT CASSPGGQPQHF
TRBJ2-7 NA NA TRBV5-4 TGTGCCAGCAGCAACGGCGGTGCGACCAGCTCCTACGAGCAGTACTTC CASSNGGATSSYEQYF
TRBJ2-5 TRBD2 NA TRBV7-9 TGTGCCAGCAGCTTAAGAGGGAGGGTGGAGACCCAGTACTTC CASSLRGRVETQYF
TRBJ1-5 NA few TRBV6-1 TGTGCCAGCAGAGATAGGGGGAATCAGCCCCAGCATTTT CASRDRGNQPQHF
TRBJ2-5 NA NA TRBV9 TGTGCCAGCAGCGTAAGGGCGAGCGGGCAAGAGACCCAGTACTTC CASSVRASGQETQYF
TRBJ2-1 TRBD2 NA TRBV6-2/TRBV6-3 TGTGCCAGCAGCCATGAGATAGCGGGATCCAATGAGCAGTTCTTC CASSHEIAGSNEQFF
TRBJ1-6 NA few TRBV6-5 TGTGCCAGCAGTTACTCGGGCGGATCAAGGTCACCCCTCCACTTT CASSYSGGSRSPLHF
TRBJ2-1 TRBD1 NA TRBV5-4 TGTGCCAGCAGCTCCGGACAGGGGGCGCGGTATGAGCAGTTCTTC CASSSGQGARYEQFF
TRBJ2-7 TRBD1 NA TRBV6-5 TGTGCCAGCAGTTGGAGAGGACAGGGTTCAACCGAGCAGTACTTC CASSWRGQGSTEQYF
TRBJ2-4 NA NA TRBV20-1 TGCAGTGCTAGAGATTGGGACGGTAAAAACATTCAGTACTTC CSARDWDGKNIQYF
TRBJ2-2 TRBD2 few TRBV7-9 TGTGCCAGCAGCTTGAGGACTAGCGGGAGAACGGTCACCGGGGAGCTGTTTTTT CASSLRTSGRTVTGELFF
TRBJ2-7 NA NA TRBV27 TGTGCCAGCAGTTTACGGGGGTATCACGAGCAGTACTTC CASSLRGYHEQYF
TRBJ2-3 NA NA TRBV20-1 TGCAGCGCCAGACCGGGAAACACAGATACGCAGTATTTT CSARPGNTDTQYF
TRBJ2-7 NA few TRBV30 TGTGCCTGGAATCCCCTAGCATCCGAGCAGTACTTC CAWNPLASEQYF
TRBJ2-1 TRBD2 NA TRBV20-1 TGCAGTGCTAGAACTAGCGGGACCAATGAGCAGTTCTTC CSARTSGTNEQFF
TRBJ2-3 TRBD2 few TRBV10-2 TGCGCCAGCAGTGAAAAGCGGGAGTCCACAGATACGCAGTATTTT CASSEKRESTDTQYF
TRBJ2-5 NA NA TRBV4-2 TGTGCCAGCAGCCCAAGCGGAGACCCCCAAGAGACCCAGTACTTC CASSPSGDPQETQYF
TRBJ1-6 TRBD1 NA TRBV19 TGTGCCGGAAGAGGACAGGGTCTCCATTCACCCCTCCACTTT CAGRGQGLHSPLHF
TRBJ2-1 TRBD2 NA TRBV20-1 TGCAGTGCTAGAGAAATGGCTAGCGGGAGGCCCAGCTCCTACAATGAGCAGTTCTTC CSAREMASGRPSSYNEQFF
TRBJ2-3 TRBD2 NA TRBV20-1 TGCAGTGCTAGTTCCAGCGGGGCCACAGATACGCAGTATTTT CSASSSGATDTQYF
TRBJ2-2 NA NA TRBV19 TGTGCCAGTAGTATCACTAGTCAGATAAACACCGGGGAGCTGTTTTTT CASSITSQINTGELFF
TRBJ1-5 NA few TRBV30 TGTGCCTGGAGTGAAGACAACTCCAATCAGCCCCAGCATTTT CAWSEDNSNQPQHF
TRBJ1-6 NA NA TRBV10-3 TGTGCCATCAGTGAGTCGGAACTGCTGAATTCACCCCTCCACTTT CAISESELLNSPLHF
TRBJ1-5 TRBD1 NA TRBV6-2/TRBV6-3 TGTGCCAGCAGCCGGGACAGGACCAATCAGCCCCAGCATTTT CASSRDRTNQPQHF
TRBJ1-2 NA NA TRBV7-2 TGTGCCAGCAGCTTAGAAGGGTACGGCTACACCTTC CASSLEGYGYTF
TRBJ2-5 NA few TRBV15 TGTGCCACCAGCAGCAGGGGACGCCAAGAGACCCAGTACTTC CATSSRGRQETQYF
TRBJ1-1 NA NA TRBV27 TGTGCCAGCAGATCAACCCCGAACACTGAAGCTTTCTTT CASRSTPNTEAFF
TRBJ2-7 NA NA TRBV15 TGTGCCACCAGCAGAGTTGGTCCGTACGAGCAGTACTTC CATSRVGPYEQYF
TRBJ2-2 NA NA TRBV30 TGTGCCTGGACCCGGGGGCGAGGCACCGGGGAGCTGTTTTTT CAWTRGRGTGELFF
TRBJ2-7 TRBD2 NA TRBV7-9 TGTGCCAGCAGCTTAGCGCTTGCGGGAGTGGAAGAGCAGTACTTC CASSLALAGVEEQYF
TRBJ1-5 NA NA TRBV28 TGTGCCAGCAGGGCGGGACAACACAATCAGCCCCAGCATTTT CASRAGQHNQPQHF
TRBJ1-5 NA few TRBV20-1 TGCAGTGCTAGAGACATTTTTGGTGGTCAGCCCCAGCATTTT CSARDIFGGQPQHF
TRBJ2-3 TRBD2 NA TRBV7-9 TGTGCCAGCAGCTTAGCGAGACTAGCGGGAAGCACAGATACGCAGTATTTT CASSLARLAGSTDTQYF
TRBJ2-4 NA few TRBV6-1 TGTGCCAGCAGTAACGGTCCTGGAAACATTCAGTACTTC CASSNGPGNIQYF
TRBJ2-5 TRBD2 NA TRBV2 TGTGCCAGCAGTGAGGGAGGGTACGAGACCCAGTACTTC CASSEGGYETQYF
TRBJ2-7 TRBD2 NA TRBV6-1 TGTGCCAGCACCGAGCGGGGAACCTACGAGCAGTACTTC CASTERGTYEQYF
TRBJ2-4 NA NA TRBV7-8 TGTGCCAGCAGCTTGGGACTCCGGGATAGGACTCAGTACTTC CASSLGLRDRTQYF
TRBJ2-7 NA NA TRBV27 TGTGCCAGCAGTTTAGCCCTACCTAGCGCCCACGAGCAGTACTTC CASSLALPSAHEQYF
TRBJ2-1 TRBD1 few TRBV5-4 TGTGCCAGCAGCTTGGGTGGGACGGACAGGGCGCATGAGCAGTTCTTC CASSLGGTDRAHEQFF
TRBJ2-2 TRBD2 NA TRBV19 TGTGCCAGTAGTATCCTCCTAGCGGGCAACACCGGGGAGCTGTTTTTT CASSILLAGNTGELFF
TRBJ1-5 TRBD1 NA TRBV28 TGTGCCAGCCAAGACAGGGGGGCGGATCAGCCCCAGCATTTT CASQDRGADQPQHF
TRBJ2-3 NA NA TRBV7-9 TGTGCCAGCAGCCCCGTGCTAGATACGCAGTATTTT CASSPVLDTQYF
TRBJ2-7 NA NA TRBV6-1 TGTGCCAGCAATAAGGACAGGACTACCTACGAGCAGTACTTC CASNKDRTTYEQYF
TRBJ2-7 NA NA TRBV2 TGTGCCAGCAGCCCGGGACTGCTCTCCTACGAGCAGTACTTC CASSPGLLSYEQYF
TRBJ2-5 NA NA TRBV5-1 TGCGCCAGCAGCTTGGGGCAGGGGACCCAGTACTTC CASSLGQGTQYF
TRBJ2-3 NA NA TRBV19 TGTGCCAGTAGTATCACAGATACGCAGTATTTT CASSITDTQYF
TRBJ2-2 NA once TRBV9 TGTGCCAGCAGCGTAGGTTTAGCGGCCACCGGGGAGCTGTTTTTT CASSVGLAATGELFF
TRBJ1-2 TRBD1 few TRBV20-1 TGCAGTGCTTGGGACAGGGGGTTCTATGGCTACACCTTC CSAWDRGFYGYTF
TRBJ1-1 NA NA TRBV2 TGTGCCAGCAGCCCCAGGACGGGTAACACTGAAGCTTTCTTT CASSPRTGNTEAFF
TRBJ2-3 NA large TRBV7-6 TGTGCCAGCAGCCACGTGACAGATACGCAGTATTTT CASSHVTDTQYF
TRBJ2-5 NA few TRBV30 TGTGCCTGGAGTACCCAGGGTGTGGAGACCCAGTACTTC CAWSTQGVETQYF
TRBJ1-5 NA NA TRBV24-1 TGTGCCACCAGTGATTCTAAGGCCTGGGGGAAAGATCAGCCCCAGCATTTT CATSDSKAWGKDQPQHF
TRBJ2-5 NA NA TRBV28 TGTGCCAGCAGAAACCAGGAGGTACAAGAGACCCAGTACTTC CASRNQEVQETQYF